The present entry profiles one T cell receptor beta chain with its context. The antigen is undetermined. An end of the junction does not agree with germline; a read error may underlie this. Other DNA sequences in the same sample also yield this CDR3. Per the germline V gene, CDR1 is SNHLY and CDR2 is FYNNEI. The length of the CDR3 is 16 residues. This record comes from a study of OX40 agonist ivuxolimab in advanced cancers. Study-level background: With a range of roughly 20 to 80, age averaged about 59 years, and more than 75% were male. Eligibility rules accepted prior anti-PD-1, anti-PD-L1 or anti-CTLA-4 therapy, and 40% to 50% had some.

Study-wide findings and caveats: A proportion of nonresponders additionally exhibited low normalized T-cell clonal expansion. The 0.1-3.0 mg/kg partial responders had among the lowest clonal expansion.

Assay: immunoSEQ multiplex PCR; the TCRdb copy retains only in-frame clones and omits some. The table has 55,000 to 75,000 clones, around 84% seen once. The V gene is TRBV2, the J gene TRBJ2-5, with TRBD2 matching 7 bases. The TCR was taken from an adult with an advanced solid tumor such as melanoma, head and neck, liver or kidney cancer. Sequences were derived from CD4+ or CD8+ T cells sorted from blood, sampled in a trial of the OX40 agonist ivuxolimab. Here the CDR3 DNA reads TGTGCTAGCAGTGCGGGACTCCCGGCGGGGGAAGAGACCCAGTACTTC. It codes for CASSAGLPAGEETQYF.